One sample yielded the 29 T cell receptor beta chains listed below, sequenced in a study of shared clonotypes between healthy human individuals. Here immunoSEQ multiplex PCR was the method, and the copy in TCRdb shows in-frame clones only, minus some. The sample lists approximately 2.1 million clones; 80% to 95% were seen once. Specimen: naive CD4+ T cells from PBMCs. Regarding subset: CD45RA+ positively selected. The receptors here all came from a man between 18 and 35 years old in good health. Some clones in this sample may be carry-over from other donors' samples.

The chain links TRBV28 to TRBJ2-3; the match to TRBD2 covers 7 bases. The CDR3 has 16 amino acids. The germline V gene has CDR1 MDHEN and CDR2 SYDVKM. Unmatched junction bases numbered 7, after V lost 4 bases and J lost 0 bases. CDR3 bases: TGTGCCAGCAGTTCCCCTAGCGGTACTAGCACAGATACGCAGTATTTT. Translation: CASSSPSGTSTDTQYF.

J is TRBJ2-1 and V is TRBV10-1; D remains unclear. This CDR3 has 10 residues. Germline CDR1 and CDR2: WNHNN and SYGVQD (reference sequence). The V and J ends lost 4 bases and 7 bases respectively, with 2 bases between them. The CDR3 loop reads CASSVNEQFF. The CDR3 DNA sequence: TGCGCCAGCAGTGTGAATGAGCAGTTCTTC.

The chain uses TRBV18 and TRBJ2-7, with D perhaps TRBD1 (5 bases). From germline, CDR1 is KGHSH and CDR2 LQKENI. V was cut by 6 bases and J by 0 bases, with 9 bases left in between. The CDR3 loop spans 13 amino acids. The CDR3 coding sequence is TGTGCCAGCTCCCAAGGACACTCCTACGAGCAGTACTTC. Translating it yields CASSQGHSYEQYF.

Points on this clone: This CDR3 is also generated by other DNA sequences in the sample. The rearrangement links TRBV5-1 to TRBJ2-7, with 10 bases lining up with TRBD2. The length of the CDR3 is 15 residues. V gave up 0 bases and J gave up 2 bases; unmatched junction bases: 2. Germline V gives CDR1 SGHRS, CDR2 YFSETQ. This CDR3 reads CASSLAGTSAYEQYF. CDR3 sequence (DNA): TGCGCCAGCAGCTTGGCTGGGACTAGCGCCTACGAGCAGTACTTC.

This clone has just a few counts. V and J are TRBV28 and TRBJ1-1, with D maybe TRBD1 (5 bases). Trimming left V 4 bases short and J 1 base short, with 13 bases between. The CDR3 has 15 residues. Germline assignment: CDR1 MDHEN and CDR2 SYDVKM. The CDR3 here is CASSSADNSNTEAFF. DNA of the CDR3: TGTGCCAGCAGTTCGGCGGACAACTCGAACACTGAAGCTTTCTTT.

Note on this clone: The junction and the germline gene differ at one end; a read error may be behind it. The chain employs TRBV6-6 and TRBJ1-1; D unclear. The CDR3 is 12 residues long. Germline CDR1 MNHNY, CDR2 SVGAGI (reference sequence). The CDR3 sequence is CASRVGYTEAFF. CDR3 DNA sequence: TGTGCCAGCAGGGTGGGTTACACAGAAGCTTTCTTT.

V gene TRBV15 combines with J gene TRBJ1-1; a possible D gene is TRBD1 (5 bases). Germline CDR1 is LNHNV and CDR2 is YYDKDF (reference sequence). V lost 3 bases, J lost 4 bases, and 15 bases lay in between. CDR3 length: 15 amino acids. CDR3 sequence: CATSSRQLRATEAFF. The CDR3 nucleotides are TGTGCCACCAGCAGTCGACAGCTCAGAGCCACTGAAGCTTTCTTT.

This chain joins TRBV27 and TRBJ2-5; D is undetermined. Germline loops: CDR1 MNHEY, CDR2 SMNVEV (reference sequence). CDR3 size: 13 residues. The V gene lost 3 bases and the J gene lost 5 bases, with 10 bases spanning the gap. Here the CDR3 reads CASSFGRWETQYF. CDR3 nucleotides: TGTGCCAGCAGTTTTGGGCGCTGGGAGACCCAGTACTTC.

The chain joins TRBV11-2 to TRBJ1-4, with TRBD1 identical over 7 bases. V was pared by 0 bases and J by 8 bases, with 9 bases of the junction left unmatched. Germline lookup yields CDR1 SGHAT and CDR2 FQNNGV. The CDR3 has 16 residues. The CDR3 nucleotides read TGTGCCAGCAGCTTAGAATTACAGGGGAGCGGCGAAAAACTGTTTTTT. This encodes CASSLELQGSGEKLFF.

V is TRBV28 and J is TRBJ2-5; maybe TRBD1 (6 bases). This CDR3 contains 19 residues. CDR1 and CDR2 (germline): MDHEN, SYDVKM. V gave up 2 bases and J gave up 3 bases, with 25 bases separating them. The CDR3 DNA reads as TGTGCCAGCAGTTTACGTCGACCTAGGGGGATAGGTGGGAAAGAGACCCAGTACTTC. Its translation: CASSLRRPRGIGGKETQYF.

The V gene is TRBV28, the J gene TRBJ2-5; D tentatively fits TRBD1 or TRBD2 (7 bases each). The ends were cut back, 6 bases at V and 2 bases at J, with 13 bases in the middle. The germline V gene has CDR1 MDHEN and CDR2 SYDVKM. CDR3 length: 14 residues. CDR3 protein: CASRGRGLQETQYF. The CDR3 coding sequence is TGTGCCAGCAGGGGGAGGGGGCTACAAGAGACCCAGTACTTC.

This chain links TRBV9 with TRBJ2-3, with D tentatively TRBD1 or TRBD2 (5 bases each). The germline V gene encodes CDR1 SGDLS and CDR2 YYNGEE. The length of the CDR3 is 15 residues. Deletions cut 4 bases from V and 6 bases from J, with 18 bases between. In DNA form, the CDR3 reads TGTGCCAGCAGCCTGAGGGACCGAATAGCGGATACGCAGTATTTT. Protein product: CASSLRDRIADTQYF.

This clone has more than one count but fewer than ten. CDR3: CASSLEGVGGYTF. CDR3 DNA: TGTGCCAGCAGCTTAGAGGGGGTTGGAGGCTACACCTTC. The genes are TRBV11-2 and TRBJ1-2; D is perhaps TRBD1 (5 bases). Per germline, CDR1 SGHAT and CDR2 FQNNGV. The CDR3 has 13 residues. V lost 0 bases and J 8 bases, leaving 10 bases between the germline ends.

The chain employs TRBV5-1 and TRBJ2-5; TRBD2 might be the D (6 bases). CDR3 size: 13 residues. V lost 3 bases to trimming and J lost 5 bases, with 11 bases between them. Germline V gene lookup returns CDR1 SGHRS and CDR2 YFSETQ. The CDR3 DNA reads TGCGCCAGCAGCTCGACTAGTACGGAGACCCAGTACTTC. Protein product: CASSSTSTETQYF.

V gene TRBV5-4 combines with J gene TRBJ2-3, with D hard to call. CDR1 and CDR2 from the germline V gene are SGHNT and YYREEE (reference sequence). V lost 3 bases, J lost 0 bases, and 8 bases lay in between. The CDR3 runs to 14 residues. CDR3 bases: TGTGCCAGCAGCTCCACACCTAGCACAGATACGCAGTATTTT. This codes for CASSSTPSTDTQYF.

The chain combines TRBV13 with TRBJ2-5; 14 bases fit TRBD2. CDR1 is PRHDT, CDR2 FYEKMQ, per germline (reference sequence). The trim removed 6 bases at V and 1 base at J, leaving 10 bases unmatched. The CDR3 consists of 18 residues. CDR3 DNA sequence: TGTGCCAGCAGTAGACTAGCGGGAGGGTTAGGGGGCCAAGAGACCCAGTACTTC. Translation: CASSRLAGGLGGQETQYF.

The chain combines TRBV6-5 with TRBJ1-4, with 9 bases identical to TRBD1. J was trimmed by 7 bases and V by 6 bases; bases with no gene match: 6. CDR1 is MNHEY and CDR2 is SVGAGI in the germline V gene. The CDR3 extends over 14 amino acids. The CDR3 loop is CASRYRGRGEKLFF. CDR3 nucleotide sequence: TGTGCCAGCAGGTACAGGGGGCGCGGTGAAAAACTGTTTTTT.

The CDR3: CASSPDWASVGEQFF. CDR3 in DNA: TGTGCCAGCAGCCCAGACTGGGCCTCGGTAGGGGAGCAGTTCTTC. The gene calls are TRBV7-3 and TRBJ2-1; the D is unclear. The V and J ends lost 5 bases and 10 bases respectively, with 21 bases between them. The length of the CDR3 is 15 residues. The germline gives CDR1 SGHTA, CDR2 FQGTGA.

This chain joins TRBV11-2 and TRBJ2-7; D remains unclear. The CDR3 runs to 16 residues. The V end lost 1 base, the J end lost 0 bases, and 13 bases lay between the germline ends. The V gene's germline CDR1 is SGHAT and CDR2 FQNNGV. DNA of the CDR3: TGTGCCAGCAGCTTAGTTCTGAGCAGAAGCTCCTACGAGCAGTACTTC. Its translation: CASSLVLSRSSYEQYF.

V is TRBV9 and J is TRBJ1-2, with 11 bases that match TRBD1. Looked up from germline, CDR1 is SGDLS and CDR2 is YYNGEE. J gave up 2 bases and V 4 bases, and 4 bases lay outside the gene matches. The CDR3 extends over 15 amino acids. CDR3 coding DNA: TGTGCCAGCAGCACAGGGACAGGGGGGAACTATGGCTACACCTTC. Protein product: CASSTGTGGNYGYTF.

The CDR3 reads CASTGTGGRGEQYF. DNA for the CDR3: TGTGCCAGCACCGGGACAGGGGGCCGGGGCGAGCAGTACTTC. The V call is TRBV2, the J call TRBJ2-7; 12 bases line up with TRBD1. The junction had 7 bases not matched to a gene; V was cut back by 7 bases and J by 6 bases. This CDR3 is built from 14 residues. Germline CDR1 SNHLY, CDR2 FYNNEI.

This clone appeared once. This sequence joins TRBV18 and TRBJ1-4; D is perhaps TRBD1 (6 bases). The CDR3 consists of 18 residues. V was shortened by 8 bases and J by 2 bases, with 24 bases between the two germline ends. The germline V gene encodes CDR1 KGHSH and CDR2 LQKENI. The CDR3 reads CASTRGTGPPVTNEKLFF. The CDR3 DNA follows: TGTGCCAGCACCCGGGGAACAGGGCCCCCCGTGACTAATGAAAAACTGTTTTTT.

The CDR3 DNA sequence: TGTGCCAGCAGCCTGCTCGCCCTCTACGAGCAGTACTTC. It is translated as CASSLLALYEQYF. This chain uses TRBV7-2 with TRBJ2-7; D is unclear. Germline-derived CDR1 and CDR2 are SGHTA and FQGNSA. The V end lost 5 bases, the J end lost 3 bases, and 11 bases lay between the germline ends. The CDR3 is made up of 13 amino acids.

Details on this clone: This specimen includes other DNA sequences encoding the same CDR3. The chain has TRBV2 and TRBJ2-5; D perhaps matches TRBD2 (6 bases). Germline CDR1 and CDR2: SNHLY and FYNNEI. The CDR3 contains 13 residues. With 6 bases removed from V and 1 base from J, the gap between germline ends came to 9 bases. CDR3 DNA: TGTGCCAGCAGCGATAGCGGCCAAGAGACCCAGTACTTC. Amino acid sequence: CASSDSGQETQYF.

J is TRBJ1-3 and V is TRBV6-1; D might be TRBD1 (5 bases). Germline V CDR1 and CDR2: MNHNS, SASEGT. The CDR3 length is 15 residues. V lost 5 bases and J 2 bases, leaving 13 bases between the germline ends. The CDR3 region is CASSKYRTTGNTIYF. The CDR3 nucleotides are TGTGCCAGCAGTAAATACAGGACTACTGGAAACACCATATATTTT.

This clone was counted between two and nine times. The sample carries other DNA sequences with the same CDR3. The chain joins TRBV5-1 to TRBJ1-1, with unresolved D. V gave up 5 bases and J gave up 2 bases, with 4 bases separating them. The germline V gene encodes CDR1 SGHRS and CDR2 YFSETQ. CDR3 length: 11 residues. This chain's CDR3 is CASRRNTEAFF. CDR3 DNA: TGCGCCAGCAGGCGAAACACTGAAGCTTTCTTT. Combining the CDR3 with reference TRBV5-1 and TRBJ1-1 gives the whole variable domain KAGVTQTPRYLIKTRGQQVTLSCSPISGHRSVSWYQQTPGQGLQFLFEYFSETQRNKGNFPGRFSGRQFSNSRSEMNVSTLELGDSALYLCASRRNTEAFFGQGTRLTVV.

In DNA form, the CDR3 reads TGTGCCAGCAGCTGGGGACAGACCGGGTTAATTGAAAAACTGTTTTTT. Protein product: CASSWGQTGLIEKLFF. V usage is TRBV5-5 and J usage is TRBJ1-4; the match to TRBD1 covers 7 bases. V gave up 3 bases and J gave up 7 bases; unmatched junction bases: 12. Germline CDR1 SGHKS, CDR2 YYEKEE (reference sequence). The CDR3 is 16 amino acids.

Regarding this clone: The same CDR3 is also encoded by other DNA sequences in this sample. The rearrangement uses TRBV7-9 and TRBJ1-1; possibly TRBD1 for D (5 bases). CDR3 length equals 14 residues. Per the germline V gene, CDR1 is SEHNR and CDR2 is FQNEAQ (reference sequence). The V and J ends lost 2 bases and 0 bases respectively, with 7 bases between them. As DNA, the CDR3 is TGTGCCAGCAGCTTACAGGGCATGAACACTGAAGCTTTCTTT. Its protein product is CASSLQGMNTEAFF.

The rearrangement joins TRBV4-1 to TRBJ2-1, with 10 bases lining up with TRBD2. The ends lost 4 bases at V and 9 bases at J; junction bases unmatched: 6. The CDR3 runs 14 residues. Germline V gene sequence: CDR1 MGHRA, CDR2 YSYEKL. The DNA of the CDR3 is TGCGCCAGCAGCCCCCGAGTAGCGGGAGGTGAGCAGTTCTTC. This codes for CASSPRVAGGEQFF.